These T cell receptor beta chains were read from a single sample in a study of graft-versus-host responses after intestinal transplantation. TCRdb's table, derived via immunoSEQ multiplex PCR, lists solely in-frame clones and lacks some. The sample contains approximately 97,000 clones, about nine tenths of which appear only once. The antigens of these receptors remain unknown. The sample was unstimulated CD8+ T cells sorted from spleen or lymph node cells, taken before transplant. These receptor sequences come from a human donor who was the organ donor for an intestinal transplant. The CDR3 runs from the conserved cysteine through the conserved F or W.

cdr3_aa,v_call
CASSPSDSSYSGANVLTF,TRBV9
CASSEREGLVTGELFF,TRBV21-1
CASSLQYRVFGKLFF,TRBV27
CASSFFASGSQETQYF,TRBV28
CASSSTTSGYSTYEQYF,TRBV7-9
CASSVLPGTLETQYF,TRBV10-1
CSASGSSEQFF,TRBV20-1
CATAGVTGELFF,TRBV27
CASSVEGAGGFNEQFF,TRBV9
CASSEIGGARSYEQYF,TRBV6-1
CARTGQGYEQYF,TRBV5-3
CASSQAQLGASLNTEAFF,TRBV4-1
CAWSETSYNEQFF,TRBV30
CASSESFVYEQYF,TRBV2
CASSPKIWGQGKETQYF,TRBV5-6
CASSSIALSSYEQYF,TRBV27
CASSLVVGLLQFF,TRBV27
CASSQDGQVFEAFF,TRBV4-1
CASSLALAGDEQFF,TRBV5-6
CASSPAAGSYEQYF,TRBV4-2
CASSLTSGQGVPSYEQYF,TRBV4-1
CASGYHRSYYGYTF,TRBV6-5
CASRPNRDRGLYGYTF,TRBV27
CASSLGGTGGHGYTF,TRBV7-9
CASSFLGRFGYTF,TRBV7-9
CASSFTLAGGYTDTQYF,TRBV7-9
CASSPRGGAGYGYTF,TRBV18
CASSLALAGGSKETQYF,TRBV5-1
CAISVGANTEAFF,TRBV10-3
CASSFQFSGQGPLEQYF,TRBV7-9
CASRSSGQAPNSPLHF,TRBV2
CASSQGYRVSEAFF,TRBV14
CASSSGGDGRHYEQYF,TRBV7-6
CATSPGGGRAEAFF,TRBV25-1
CASSQHSGPGETQYF,TRBV4-1
CASSTPPGEINYGYTF,TRBV19
CASNGERPGELFF,TRBV13
CASSYGSGRFTEQYF,TRBV6-5
CASSTGSHEQYF,TRBV6-5
CASESVEDTDTQYF,TRBV25-1
CASSLRERVYNSPLHF,TRBV11-3